This passage covers 24 T cell receptor beta chains from one sample sequenced in a study of cytotoxic CD8 clonotypes in ibrutinib-treated CLL (dated by TCRdb to 2020 to 2023). Library preparation employed the immunoSEQ multiplex PCR assay. TCRdb took this table from immuneACCESS and kept in-frame rearrangements with V and J called. Such tables lack part of the clones; where checked against another copy, unresolved V genes explain under half of the gap, and the rest is unexplained. This sample gives 50,000 or so clones in total; around 78% of them show up just once. Around 21% of the sample is in the top ten clones. What this sample's time point label stands for: around 25 months on ibrutinib. The sample here was PBMCs, taken after 24 months of ibrutinib treatment. Every receptor here comes from a human donor with chronic lymphocytic leukemia.

The V gene is TRBV7-2, the J gene TRBJ2-7; D possibly corresponds to TRBD2 (5 bases). The CDR3 totals 14 residues. The V gene's germline CDR1 is SGHTA and CDR2 FQGNSA. V gave up 1 base and J gave up 2 bases, with 9 bases separating them. CDR3 sequence reads: CASSLETGAYEQYF. The CDR3 DNA follows: TGTGCCAGCAGCTTAGAGACCGGGGCCTACGAGCAGTACTTC.

The rearrangement uses TRBV2 and TRBJ1-4; D gene uncertain. CDR1 and CDR2 from the germline V gene are SNHLY and FYNNEI. The CDR3 is 15 residues long. The V gene lost 8 bases and the J gene lost 0 bases, with 13 bases spanning the gap. The CDR3 here is CASRAAEATNEKLFF. CDR3 DNA sequence: TGTGCCAGCCGGGCAGCGGAAGCAACTAATGAAAAACTGTTTTTT.

The J gene is TRBJ2-1, the V gene TRBV30; 11 nucleotides match TRBD2. J gave up 7 bases and V 0 bases, and 8 bases lay outside the gene matches. Germline-derived CDR1 and CDR2 are GTSNPN and SVGIG (reference sequence). The CDR3 is 16 residues long. The CDR3 bases are TGTGCCTGGAGTGTACTGGCTAGCGGGGGGATGAATGAGCAGTTCTTC. Residues: CAWSVLASGGMNEQFF.

The rearrangement joins TRBV18 to TRBJ2-7; TRBD2 agrees at 15 bases. In germline, CDR1 is KGHSH, CDR2 LQKENI. The CDR3 runs to 20 residues. With V trimmed by 1 base and J by 3 bases, 13 bases remained unmatched. The CDR3 DNA follows: TGTGCCAGCTCACCACGGAACGGGACTAGCGGGAGGTCCCTTAACTACGAGCAGTACTTC. This codes for CASSPRNGTSGRSLNYEQYF.

V usage is TRBV11-2 and J usage is TRBJ1-2, with D unclear. Germline CDR1 SGHAT, CDR2 FQNNGV. V dropped 0 bases and J dropped 0 bases, with 8 bases sitting between them. The CDR3 loop spans 15 amino acids. The CDR3 region is CASSLDPTANYGYTF. For the CDR3, the DNA is TGTGCCAGCAGCTTAGATCCTACGGCTAACTATGGCTACACCTTC.

This clone occurred once. The chain combines TRBV7-2 with TRBJ2-3; a weak D match, TRBD2 (5 bases). Germline CDR1 SGHTA, CDR2 FQGNSA. This CDR3 contains 14 residues. V shed 1 base and J shed 2 bases, with 7 bases lying between them. The CDR3 loop reads CASSLGGPTDTQYF. The CDR3, as DNA: TGTGCCAGCAGCTTAGGCGGGCCCACAGATACGCAGTATTTT.

The gene calls are TRBV6-4 and TRBJ2-3, with D hard to call. The V and J ends lost 2 bases and 0 bases respectively, with 12 bases between them. The CDR3 extends over 16 amino acids. The germline gives CDR1 MRHNA, CDR2 SNTAGT. The CDR3 region has the DNA TGTGCCAGCAGTGACGAGGCGCAGACTAGCACAGATACGCAGTATTTT. As protein: CASSDEAQTSTDTQYF.

The rearrangement joins TRBV9 to TRBJ2-4; a possible D gene is TRBD1 (8 bases). The V end lost 4 bases, the J end lost 8 bases, and 16 bases lay between the germline ends. There are 14 residues in the CDR3. In germline, CDR1 is SGDLS, CDR2 YYNGEE. CDR3 bases: TGTGCCAGCAGCCCCCGGACAGGGAGGGACATTCAGTACTTC. Protein sequence: CASSPRTGRDIQYF.

The rearrangement links TRBV7-9 to TRBJ2-7, with TRBD2 matching 13 bases. The V gene's germline CDR1 is SEHNR and CDR2 FQNEAQ (reference sequence). CDR3 length: 17 residues. V lost 5 bases and J lost 2; bases outside the gene matches: 9. CDR3 DNA: TGTGCCAGCAGCCCGACCGGGACTAGCGGGGCCGCCTACGAGCAGTACTTC. Protein product: CASSPTGTSGAAYEQYF. The complete variable domain, with remaining parts taken from reference TRBV7-9 and TRBJ2-7, reads DTGVSQNPRHKITKRGQNVTFRCDPISEHNRLYWYRQTLGQGPEFLTYFQNEAQLEKSRLLSDRFSAERPKGSFSTLEIQRTEQGDSAMYLCASSPTGTSGAAYEQYFGPGTRLTVT.

The V call is TRBV7-2, the J call TRBJ2-1; 9 bases map to TRBD2. Looked up from germline, CDR1 is SGHTA and CDR2 is FQGNSA. With 1 base clipped from V and 6 bases from J, the junction kept 4 bases outside the gene matches. The CDR3 totals 15 residues. The CDR3 bases are TGTGCCAGCAGCTTAGTAGCGGGAGAGGGCAATGAGCAGTTCTTC. Translated, it gives CASSLVAGEGNEQFF.

The chain recombines TRBV27 with TRBJ2-7; TRBD1 aligns across 9 bases. The CDR3 extends over 14 amino acids. Germline lookup yields CDR1 MNHEY and CDR2 SMNVEV (reference sequence). V dropped 3 bases and J dropped 2; count of bases not matched to a gene: 2. CDR3 DNA: TGTGCCAGCAGTTTTGGGACAGGGACCTACGAGCAGTACTTC. Translation: CASSFGTGTYEQYF.

V is TRBV19 and J is TRBJ1-2; 7 bases are shared with TRBD1. Germline CDR1 and CDR2: LNHDA and SQIVND (reference sequence). V lost 7 bases to trimming and J lost 4 bases; unmatched junction nucleotides: 3. The CDR3 runs 12 residues. CDR3 loop: CASTDRAYGYTF. As DNA, the CDR3 is TGTGCCAGTACAGACAGGGCCTATGGCTACACCTTC.

The V gene is TRBV2, the J gene TRBJ2-5; D is possibly TRBD1 or TRBD2 (5 bases each). Germline lookup yields CDR1 SNHLY and CDR2 FYNNEI. V lost 5 bases, J lost 5 bases, and 15 bases lay in between. The CDR3 has 14 residues. The CDR3: CASSSGTTYETQYF. The CDR3, as DNA: TGTGCCAGCAGTTCCGGGACGACCTACGAGACCCAGTACTTC.

V and J are TRBV5-1 and TRBJ2-7; 9 positions agree with TRBD1. Trimming cost V 4 bases and J 3 bases; bases outside gene matches: 5. Germline assignment: CDR1 SGHRS and CDR2 YFSETQ. The CDR3 is 14 residues long. CDR3 nucleotides: TGCGCCAGCAGCACGGACAGGGGCTACTACGAGCAGTACTTC. Amino acid sequence: CASSTDRGYYEQYF.

The chain links TRBV7-2 to TRBJ1-5, with a weak D call TRBD1 (6 bases). Trimming stripped 5 bases from V and 7 bases from J, with 18 bases between. The CDR3 sequence is 15 residues long. Germline values: CDR1 SGHTA, CDR2 FQGNSA. Written as DNA, the CDR3 is TGTGCCAGCAGCATAAGTATGGGGGCAGGGCAGCCCCAGCATTTT. It codes for CASSISMGAGQPQHF.

This sequence joins TRBV28 and TRBJ2-7; D ambiguous. V lost 3 bases, J lost 4 bases, and 7 bases lay in between. The CDR3 is 12 residues long. Per germline, CDR1 MDHEN and CDR2 SYDVKM. CDR3 residues: CASSLLEYEQYF. The CDR3 nucleotides are TGTGCCAGCAGTTTGTTAGAGTACGAGCAGTACTTC.

The count of this clone is one. The V and J genes are TRBV5-6 and TRBJ2-7, with D possibly TRBD1 on 6 matching bases. The CDR3 consists of 16 residues. Germline loops: CDR1 SGHDT, CDR2 YYEEEE. Deletions cut 0 bases from V and 0 bases from J, with 13 bases between. CDR3: CASSLVGATGSYEQYF. The CDR3 DNA reads as TGTGCCAGCAGCTTGGTTGGCGCGACAGGCTCCTACGAGCAGTACTTC.

V and J are TRBV9 and TRBJ1-5, with 10 bases matching TRBD1. Trimming took 2 bases from V and 1 from J; bases not matched to a gene: 3. This CDR3 is built from 16 residues. Germline lookup yields CDR1 SGDLS and CDR2 YYNGEE. The CDR3 here is CASSVGTGVSNQPQHF. The CDR3 nucleotides read TGTGCCAGCAGCGTCGGGACAGGGGTAAGCAATCAGCCCCAGCATTTT.

This clone showed up just once. The CDR3 DNA is TGTGCCAGCAGTTCGCTACAGGGGCCGATCTATGGCTACACCTTC. Translated: CASSSLQGPIYGYTF. This chain uses TRBV27 with TRBJ1-2; the match to TRBD1 covers 7 bases. The V gene end was trimmed by 4 bases and the J gene end by 4 bases; junction bases not matched to a gene: 9. The germline V gene has CDR1 MNHEY and CDR2 SMNVEV (reference sequence). CDR3 length equals 15 residues.

V gene TRBV7-2 combines with J gene TRBJ1-2, with D uncertain. Germline V CDR1 and CDR2: SGHTA, FQGNSA. The CDR3 spans 13 residues. V lost 5 bases, J lost 0 bases, and 7 bases lay in between. CDR3 DNA: TGTGCCAGCAGCCAGAATACTAACTATGGCTACACCTTC. Its protein product is CASSQNTNYGYTF.

The chain employs TRBV6-1 and TRBJ2-3; D may correspond to TRBD1 or TRBD2 (5 bases each). V lost 4 bases to trimming and J lost 1 base, with 12 bases between them. Germline CDR1 MNHNS, CDR2 SASEGT. The CDR3 has 15 residues. Here the CDR3 DNA reads TGTGCCAGCAGTGGTGGGACCTACGGCACAGATACGCAGTATTTT. This encodes CASSGGTYGTDTQYF.

This chain uses TRBV7-2 with TRBJ1-5; D perhaps matches TRBD1 (6 bases). Germline CDR1 is SGHTA and CDR2 is FQGNSA. This CDR3 is 12 amino acids long. Trimming pared 5 bases from V and 13 bases from J, leaving 15 bases between. The CDR3 nucleotides read TGTGCCAGCAGCCCAAGAGGACAGAAACAGCATTTT. Translating it yields CASSPRGQKQHF. Supplemented by reference TRBV7-2 and TRBJ1-5, the full variable domain reads GAGVSQSPSNKVTEKGKDVELRCDPISGHTALYWYRQSLGQGLEFLIYFQGNSAPDKSGLPSDRFSAERTGGSVSTLTIQRTQQEDSAVYLCASSPRGQKQHFGDGTRLSIL.

The J gene is TRBJ2-3, the V gene TRBV7-2; 7 bases agree with TRBD2. Per germline, CDR1 SGHTA and CDR2 FQGNSA. V shed 6 bases, J shed 0 bases, and the junction held 6 bases outside the gene matches. The CDR3 runs 15 residues. The CDR3 is CASRVAGSSTDTQYF. Here the CDR3 DNA reads TGTGCCAGCAGGGTAGCGGGCTCTAGCACAGATACGCAGTATTTT.

V is TRBV19 and J is TRBJ1-5; D perhaps matches TRBD1 (5 bases). The CDR3 loop spans 14 amino acids. V was pared by 5 bases and J by 2 bases, with 10 bases between. Germline CDR1 and CDR2: LNHDA and SQIVND (reference sequence). This CDR3 reads CASSPQQGNQPQHF. CDR3 nucleotide sequence: TGTGCCAGTAGTCCCCAACAGGGCAATCAGCCCCAGCATTTT.